This T cell receptor beta chain comes out of a study of blood T cell repertoires in COVID-19. Assay used: immunoSEQ multiplex PCR; TCRdb lists only in-frame clones, some missing. The table shows 90,000 to 110,000 clones, with around 83% occurring only once. The CDR3 length is 15 residues. The germline V gene encodes CDR1 MNHEY and CDR2 SVGAGI. The V end lost 0 bases, the J end lost 6 bases, and 11 bases lay between the germline ends. The TCR sequence derives from a woman older than 75 with acute or convalescent COVID-19. The chain uses TRBV6-5 and TRBJ2-2, with TRBD1 as a possible D gene (5 bases). Material: peripheral blood. Here the CDR3 reads CASSYSPGRPGELFF. The CDR3 region has the DNA TGTGCCAGCAGTTACTCACCAGGGCGGCCCGGGGAGCTGTTTTTT.